This TCR beta chain was identified during a study of cytomegalovirus exposure and HLA in healthy donors. The study ran its PCR with 60 Vbeta and 13 Jbeta primers. The table came from immunoSEQ multiplex PCR; TCRdb's copy has only in-frame clones and leaves some out. The sample comprises some 42,000 clones, approximately 55% of which are singletons, and around an eighth rests with the top ten. Losses at the gene ends were 6 bases for V and 7 bases for J; bases not matched to a gene: 5. This CDR3 has 14 residues. The germline gives CDR1 MNHEY, CDR2 SVGAGI. The sample taken for sequencing was PBMCs. The origin of this receptor is a human donor in good health. The rearrangement links TRBV6-5 to TRBJ1-4, with 10 bases that match TRBD1. Here the CDR3 DNA reads TGTGCCAGCAGCTTGGACAGGGGGACTGAAAAACTGTTTTTT. Encoded protein: CASSLDRGTEKLFF.